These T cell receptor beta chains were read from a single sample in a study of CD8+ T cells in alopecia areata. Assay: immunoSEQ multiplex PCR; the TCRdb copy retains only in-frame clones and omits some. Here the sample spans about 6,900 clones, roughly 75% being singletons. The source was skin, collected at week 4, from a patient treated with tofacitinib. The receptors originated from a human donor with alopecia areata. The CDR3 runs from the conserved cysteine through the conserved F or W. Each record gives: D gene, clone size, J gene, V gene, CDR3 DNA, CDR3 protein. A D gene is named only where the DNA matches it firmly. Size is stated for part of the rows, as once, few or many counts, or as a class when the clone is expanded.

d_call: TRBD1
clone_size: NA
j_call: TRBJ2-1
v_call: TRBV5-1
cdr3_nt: TGCGCCAGCAGCTTGGCCGGGACAGGGGGTCTCAATGAGCAGTTCTTC
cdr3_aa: CASSLAGTGGLNEQFF

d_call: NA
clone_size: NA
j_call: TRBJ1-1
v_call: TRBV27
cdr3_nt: TGTGCCAGCAGTCGCAGGGAAGACACTGAAGCTTTCTTT
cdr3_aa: CASSRREDTEAFF

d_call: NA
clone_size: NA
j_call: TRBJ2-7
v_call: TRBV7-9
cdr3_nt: TGTGCCAGCAGACGCGGAGGGCCGGGGACCGAGCAGTACTTC
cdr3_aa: CASRRGGPGTEQYF

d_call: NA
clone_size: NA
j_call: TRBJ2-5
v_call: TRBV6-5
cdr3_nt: TGTGCCAGCAGTTCTACGACCGCCAAAAAGGGTACCCAGTACTTC
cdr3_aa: CASSSTTAKKGTQYF

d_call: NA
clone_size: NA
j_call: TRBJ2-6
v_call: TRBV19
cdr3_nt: TGTGCCAGTCGCCGAGGACGGACCTCTGGGGCCAACGTCCTGACTTTC
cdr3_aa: CASRRGRTSGANVLTF

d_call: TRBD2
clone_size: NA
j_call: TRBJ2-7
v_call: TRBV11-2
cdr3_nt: TGTGCCAGCAGGGTGGGGCTAGCGGAAACCTACGAGCAGTACTTC
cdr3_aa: CASRVGLAETYEQYF

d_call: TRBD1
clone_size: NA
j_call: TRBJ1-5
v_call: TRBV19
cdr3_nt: TGTGCCAGTAGCCAATACCGAATGACAGGGAAGGATCAGCCCCAGCATTTT
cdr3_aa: CASSQYRMTGKDQPQHF

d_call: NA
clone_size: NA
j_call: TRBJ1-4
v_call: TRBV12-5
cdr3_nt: TGTGCTAGTGGTTGGACCGGGGAAAAACTGTTTTTT
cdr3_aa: CASGWTGEKLFF

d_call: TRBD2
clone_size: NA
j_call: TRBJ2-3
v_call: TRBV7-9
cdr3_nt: TGTGCCAGCAGCTCCCTCCGGCGACTAGCGGGGACGAGCACAGATACGCAGTATTTT
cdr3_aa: CASSSLRRLAGTSTDTQYF

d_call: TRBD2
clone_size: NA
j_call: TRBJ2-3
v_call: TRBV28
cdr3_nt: TGTGCCAGCAGTCTCATCGGGGCGGGGGACACAGATACGCAGTATTTT
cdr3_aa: CASSLIGAGDTDTQYF

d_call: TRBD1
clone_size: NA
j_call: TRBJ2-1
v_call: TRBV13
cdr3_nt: TGTGCCAGCAGCTTAAGGGGGCCTTACAATGAGCAGTTCTTC
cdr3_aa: CASSLRGPYNEQFF

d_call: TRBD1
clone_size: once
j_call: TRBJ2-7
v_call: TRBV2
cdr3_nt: TGTGCCAGCAGTGGAAGACAGGGGGAGACCTACGAGCAGTACTTC
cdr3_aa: CASSGRQGETYEQYF

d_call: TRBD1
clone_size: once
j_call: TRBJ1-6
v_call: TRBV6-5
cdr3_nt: TGTGCCAGCAGTCGGACAGGGGGCTTGGATTCACCCCTCCACTTT
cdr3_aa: CASSRTGGLDSPLHF

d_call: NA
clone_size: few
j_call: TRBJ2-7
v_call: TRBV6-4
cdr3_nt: TGTGCCAGCCGAACCACAGGGACGGGGTACGAGCAGTACTTC
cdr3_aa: CASRTTGTGYEQYF

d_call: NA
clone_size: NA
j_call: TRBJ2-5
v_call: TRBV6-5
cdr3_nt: TGTGCCAGCAGTTACCGCAACCAAGAGACCCAGTACTTC
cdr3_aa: CASSYRNQETQYF

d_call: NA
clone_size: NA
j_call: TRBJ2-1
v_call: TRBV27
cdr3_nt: TGTGCCAGCACATGGGGGGCGGGGAATGAGCAGTTCTTC
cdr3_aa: CASTWGAGNEQFF

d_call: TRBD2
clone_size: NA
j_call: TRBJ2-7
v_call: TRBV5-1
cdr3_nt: TGCGCCAGCAGCCCCTGGCTAGCGGGAAACTCCTACGAGCAGTACTTC
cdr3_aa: CASSPWLAGNSYEQYF

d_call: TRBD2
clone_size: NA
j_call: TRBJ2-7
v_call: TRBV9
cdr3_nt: TGTGCCAGCTCCCCTAGCGGGACGGCCTACGAGCAGTACTTC
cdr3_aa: CASSPSGTAYEQYF

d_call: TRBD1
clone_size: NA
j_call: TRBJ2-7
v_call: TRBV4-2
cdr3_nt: TGTGCCAGCAGCCAAGGCGGGACAGGGACCTACGAGCAGTACTTC
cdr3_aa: CASSQGGTGTYEQYF

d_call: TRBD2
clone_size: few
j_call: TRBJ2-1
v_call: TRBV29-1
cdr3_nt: TGCAGCGTTGGCGGTCGCGGGGGGGTTTACAATGAGCAGTTCTTC
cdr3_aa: CSVGGRGGVYNEQFF

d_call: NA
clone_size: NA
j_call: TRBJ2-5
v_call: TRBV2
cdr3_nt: TGTGCCAGCAGGAGGGAGGTGGAGACCCAGTACTTC
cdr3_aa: CASRREVETQYF

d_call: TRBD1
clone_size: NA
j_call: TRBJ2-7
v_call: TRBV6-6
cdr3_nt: TGTGCCAGCAGAACAGGGGACGAGCAGTACTTC
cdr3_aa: CASRTGDEQYF

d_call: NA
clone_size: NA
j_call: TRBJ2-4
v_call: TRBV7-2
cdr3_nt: TGTGCCAGCAGCTTAGCAGGGCCAGGAAACATTCAGTACTTC
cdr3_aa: CASSLAGPGNIQYF

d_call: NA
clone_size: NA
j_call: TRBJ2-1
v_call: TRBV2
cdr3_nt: TGTGCCAGCATCCGGAGCTCCTACAATGAGCAGTTCTTC
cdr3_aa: CASIRSSYNEQFF

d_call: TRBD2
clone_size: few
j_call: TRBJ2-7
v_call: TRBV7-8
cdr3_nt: TGTGCCAGCAGCCTGGGGACTAGCGGGGGGTTGAGCTCCTACGAGCAGTACTTC
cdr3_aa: CASSLGTSGGLSSYEQYF

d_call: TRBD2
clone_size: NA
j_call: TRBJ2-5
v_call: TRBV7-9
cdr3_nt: TGTGCCAGCAGCTTAGGAAGCGGGGATAGGGAGACCCAGTACTTC
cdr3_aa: CASSLGSGDRETQYF

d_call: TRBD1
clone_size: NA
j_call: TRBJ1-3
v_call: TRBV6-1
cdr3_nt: TGTGCCAGCAGGACAGGGTCTAGTGGAAACACCATATATTTT
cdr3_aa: CASRTGSSGNTIYF

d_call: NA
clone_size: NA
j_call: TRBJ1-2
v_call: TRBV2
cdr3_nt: TGTGCCAGCAGCCCTGAGGGGGACTATGGCTACACCTTC
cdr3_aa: CASSPEGDYGYTF

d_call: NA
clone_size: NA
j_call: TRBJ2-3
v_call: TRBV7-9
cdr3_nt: TGTGCCAGCAGCTTAGAGGGGGATACGCAGTATTTT
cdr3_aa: CASSLEGDTQYF

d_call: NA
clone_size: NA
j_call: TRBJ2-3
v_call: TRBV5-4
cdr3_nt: TGTGCCAGCAGCTTACTAGGTTCTGGGCGGACGCAGTATTTT
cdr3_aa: CASSLLGSGRTQYF

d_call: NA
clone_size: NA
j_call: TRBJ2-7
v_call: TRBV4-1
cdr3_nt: TGCGCCAGCAGCCAAGGGCAGGGTAACAACGAGCAGTACTTC
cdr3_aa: CASSQGQGNNEQYF

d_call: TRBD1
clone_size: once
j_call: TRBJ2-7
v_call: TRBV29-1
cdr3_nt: TGCAGCGTTGAGCTGCCCAAGACAGGGTCCTACGAGCAGTACTTC
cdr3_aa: CSVELPKTGSYEQYF

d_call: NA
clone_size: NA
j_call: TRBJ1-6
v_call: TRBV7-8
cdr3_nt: TGTGCCAGCAGCGCGAGGAGAGGGCCCTATAATTCACCCCTCCACTTT
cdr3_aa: CASSARRGPYNSPLHF

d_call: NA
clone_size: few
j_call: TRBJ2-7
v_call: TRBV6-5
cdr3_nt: TGTGCCAGCAGTTACGGTGGGACAACCACCTACGAGCAGTACTTC
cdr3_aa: CASSYGGTTTYEQYF

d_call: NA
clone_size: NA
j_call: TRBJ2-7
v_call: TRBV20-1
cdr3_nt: TGCAGTGCTAGGAGGGACTACGAGCAGTACTTC
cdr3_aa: CSARRDYEQYF

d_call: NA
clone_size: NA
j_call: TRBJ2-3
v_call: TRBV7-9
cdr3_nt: TGTGCCAGCAGCCCTCGGCCTGATACGCAGTATTTT
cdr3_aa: CASSPRPDTQYF

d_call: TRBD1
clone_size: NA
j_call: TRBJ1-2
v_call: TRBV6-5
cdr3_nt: TGTGCCAGCAGGCAAGGGGGCCCTCTCGTCTATGGCTACACCTTC
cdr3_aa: CASRQGGPLVYGYTF

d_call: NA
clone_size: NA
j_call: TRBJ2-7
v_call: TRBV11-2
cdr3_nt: TGTGCCAGCAGCACGGGAGATTGGAGACAGGCCGAGGGCGAGCAGTACTTC
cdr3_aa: CASSTGDWRQAEGEQYF

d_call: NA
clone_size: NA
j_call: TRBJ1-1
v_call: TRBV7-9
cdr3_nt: TGTGCCAGCAGCTTTCAGGGTTTCGCTGAAGCTTTCTTT
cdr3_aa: CASSFQGFAEAFF

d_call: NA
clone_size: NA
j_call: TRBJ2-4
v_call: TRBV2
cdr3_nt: TGTGCCAGCAGTGGGACAGCGCTAGCCAAAAACATTCAGTACTTC
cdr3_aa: CASSGTALAKNIQYF

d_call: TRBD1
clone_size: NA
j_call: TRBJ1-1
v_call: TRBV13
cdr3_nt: TGTGCCAGCAGCCTCGGACAGGAGTACATGAACACTGAAGCTTTCTTT
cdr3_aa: CASSLGQEYMNTEAFF